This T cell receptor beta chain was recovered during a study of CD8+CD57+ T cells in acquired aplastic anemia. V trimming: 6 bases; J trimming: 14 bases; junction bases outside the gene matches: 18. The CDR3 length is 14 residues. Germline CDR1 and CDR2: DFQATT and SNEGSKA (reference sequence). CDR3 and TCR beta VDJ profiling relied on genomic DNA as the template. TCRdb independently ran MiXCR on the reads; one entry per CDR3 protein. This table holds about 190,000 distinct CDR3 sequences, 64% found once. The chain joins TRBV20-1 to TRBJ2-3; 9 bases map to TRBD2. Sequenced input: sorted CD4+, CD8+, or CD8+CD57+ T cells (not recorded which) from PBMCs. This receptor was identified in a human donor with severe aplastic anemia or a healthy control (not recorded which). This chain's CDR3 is CSARALAGPIRTYF. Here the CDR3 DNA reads TGCAGTGCAAGGGCCCTAGCGGGACCGATACGCACGTATTTT.